One and the same sample provided the 20 T cell receptor beta chains below, sequenced in a study of shared clonotypes between healthy human individuals. Clones were read by immunoSEQ multiplex PCR, and TCRdb kept only the in-frame ones, dropping some. The data show roughly 2.5 million clones, roughly 92% seen once. Sequences were obtained from naive CD4+ T cells sorted from blood. Specified subset: CD45RA+ positively selected. The receptors were sampled from a man between 18 and 29 years old in good health.

This sequence joins TRBV19 and TRBJ1-5; the D gene is possibly TRBD1 (5 bases). The CDR3 runs to 14 residues. The V end was cut by 3 bases, the J end by 5 bases, with 11 bases between. Germline CDR1 reads LNHDA; CDR2 reads SQIVND (reference sequence). The CDR3 nucleotides read TGTGCCAGTAGTATGTGGCAGGGAGATCAGCCCCAGCATTTT. It is translated as CASSMWQGDQPQHF.

Comment on this clone: Within the sample, other DNA sequences also encode this same CDR3. CDR3 sequence (DNA): TGTGCCAGCAGGGCGGACAGGGGGCCTGGAAACACCATATATTTT. It specifies CASRADRGPGNTIYF. The chain is built from TRBV6-5 and TRBJ1-3; 11 nucleotides agree with TRBD1. After removal of 6 bases from V and 2 bases from J, the junction contained 3 bases not matched to a gene. The CDR3 loop spans 15 amino acids. Germline V CDR1 and CDR2: MNHEY, SVGAGI.

The chain uses TRBV15 and TRBJ1-6; 7 bases are shared with TRBD1. V lost 8 bases and J lost 2; bases outside the gene matches: 3. CDR3 length equals 14 residues. Germline CDR1 LNHNV, CDR2 YYDKDF (reference sequence). The CDR3 sequence: CATFTGAYNSPLHF. The CDR3 DNA reads as TGTGCCACCTTCACAGGGGCCTATAATTCACCCCTCCACTTT.

Here the CDR3 reads CAISPGGNEQYF. In DNA form, the CDR3 reads TGTGCCATCAGTCCAGGGGGGAACGAGCAGTACTTC. The chain links TRBV10-3 to TRBJ2-7, with a weak D call TRBD1 (7 bases). Germline V CDR1 and CDR2: ENHRY, SYGVKD. The CDR3 runs 12 residues. Trimming took off 5 bases at V and 5 bases at J, with 10 bases between the two ends.

The rearrangement links TRBV5-8 to TRBJ2-7, with D uncertain. In germline, CDR1 is SGHTS, CDR2 YDEGEE. Deletions cut 2 bases from V and 2 bases from J, with 20 bases between. This CDR3 comprises 17 residues. CDR3 region: CASSFGSIYPQPYEQYF. The CDR3 DNA is TGTGCCAGCAGCTTTGGTTCGATCTACCCCCAACCCTACGAGCAGTACTTC.

This chain links TRBV28 with TRBJ2-7; D perhaps matches TRBD1 (6 bases). Between the trimmed V and J ends, which lost 8 bases and 4 bases, there was a span of 12 bases. The CDR3 is 12 residues long. The germline gives CDR1 MDHEN, CDR2 SYDVKM. The DNA of the CDR3 is TGTGCCAGCTCAACAGGGATTTACGAGCAGTACTTC. Protein sequence: CASSTGIYEQYF.

The chain has TRBV11-2 and TRBJ2-1, with D perhaps matching TRBD2 (6 bases). Per the germline V gene, CDR1 is SGHAT and CDR2 is FQNNGV. Trimming removed 4 bases at V and 3 bases at J, with 16 bases between. CDR3 length: 16 residues. The CDR3 here is CASSSTIGTRYNEQFF. In DNA form, the CDR3 reads TGTGCCAGCAGCTCAACAATCGGGACTCGCTACAATGAGCAGTTCTTC.

V gene TRBV18 combines with J gene TRBJ2-7, with TRBD1 matching over 7 bases. CDR1 is KGHSH, CDR2 LQKENI, per germline. This CDR3 contains 14 residues. V shed 6 bases, J shed 0 bases, and the junction held 5 bases outside the gene matches. The CDR3 loop reads CASSEDRSSYEQYF. The CDR3 coding sequence is TGTGCCAGCTCGGAGGACAGGAGCTCCTACGAGCAGTACTTC.

This chain links TRBV23-1 with TRBJ2-7; TRBD2 agrees at 8 bases. TRBV23-1 is placed among ORFs of uncertain function. V shed 2 bases and J 3 bases; nucleotides not matched to a gene: 15. The CDR3 length is 18 residues. Written as DNA, the CDR3 is TGCGCCAGCAGTCAAAATGTGACGGCTGGAGCGGGGGACTACGAGCAGTACTTC. It translates to CASSQNVTAGAGDYEQYF.

This clone occurred once. The V and J genes are TRBV5-1 and TRBJ2-1; 9 bases line up with TRBD2. The germline V gene has CDR1 SGHRS and CDR2 YFSETQ. This CDR3 contains 15 residues. V trimming: 4 bases; J trimming: 0 bases; junction bases outside the gene matches: 2. The CDR3 loop is CASSEAGGSYNEQFF. CDR3 DNA sequence: TGCGCCAGCAGCGAAGCGGGGGGCTCCTACAATGAGCAGTTCTTC.

This CDR3 reads CASSPDRSGNTIYF. The CDR3 region has the DNA TGTGCCAGCAGCCCAGACCGCTCTGGAAACACCATATATTTT. This chain links TRBV5-4 with TRBJ1-3, with no clear D. The V gene's germline CDR1 is SGHNT and CDR2 YYREEE (reference sequence). CDR3 size: 14 residues. Deletions cut 4 bases from V and 0 bases from J, with 8 bases between.

This clone was counted a single time. The chain recombines TRBV5-8 with TRBJ1-4, with TRBD1 matching over 7 bases. Trimming cost V 0 bases and J 2 bases; bases outside gene matches: 4. The germline CDR1 and CDR2 sequences are SGHTS and YDEGEE. CDR3 length: 16 residues. The DNA for the CDR3 is TGTGCCAGCAGCTTGGCGGGGACAGTTACTAATGAAAAACTGTTTTTT. It codes for CASSLAGTVTNEKLFF. The whole variable domain, remainder taken from reference TRBV5-8 and TRBJ1-4, is EAGVTQSPTHLIKTRGQQATLRCSPISGHTSVYWYQQALGLGLQFLLWYDEGEERNRGNFPPRFSGRQFPNYSSELNVNALELEDSALYLCASSLAGTVTNEKLFFGSGTQLSVL.

This clone was recorded only once. CDR3 protein: CASSLWGDESYNEQFF. For the CDR3, the DNA is TGTGCCAGCAGCCTCTGGGGGGACGAGTCCTACAATGAGCAGTTCTTC. The chain uses TRBV5-8 and TRBJ2-1, with D possibly TRBD2 on 6 matching bases. CDR3 size: 16 residues. Germline assignment: CDR1 SGHTS and CDR2 YDEGEE. V shed 4 bases and J shed 1 base, with 15 bases lying between them.

This chain connects TRBV28 to TRBJ2-7; perhaps TRBD1 as D (6 bases). The CDR3 covers 14 residues. Germline CDR1 and CDR2: MDHEN and SYDVKM. V lost 1 base and J 6 bases, leaving 13 bases between the germline ends. CDR3 sequence reads: CASSLSPGAREQYF. Here the CDR3 DNA reads TGTGCCAGCAGTTTATCGCCAGGGGCTCGCGAGCAGTACTTC.

The V gene is TRBV5-1, the J gene TRBJ2-5; D remains unclear. This CDR3 has 16 amino acids. CDR1 is SGHRS, CDR2 YFSETQ, per germline. The V and J ends lost 4 bases and 5 bases respectively, with 21 bases between them. The CDR3 DNA follows: TGCGCCAGCAGCCTAGGGCAGACGTCCCAAACGGAGACCCAGTACTTC. Translating it yields CASSLGQTSQTETQYF.

This clone was counted between two and nine times. This rearrangement joins TRBV2 to TRBJ1-1; D remains unclear. The CDR3 runs to 11 residues. CDR1 is SNHLY, CDR2 FYNNEI, per germline. V was shortened by 3 bases and J by 10 bases, with 9 bases between the two germline ends. In DNA, the CDR3 is TGTGCCAGCAGTGATGGAGTTGGAGCTTTCTTT. This sequence encodes CASSDGVGAFF.

The genes are TRBV6-1 and TRBJ1-1; 10 positions match TRBD1. CDR3 size: 14 residues. The V segment lost 5 bases and the J segment 4 bases; nucleotides outside the gene matches: 4. CDR1 is MNHNS, CDR2 SASEGT, per germline. In DNA, the CDR3 is TGTGCCAGCAGTCCCCGGACAGGGGGCACTGAAGCTTTCTTT. It encodes CASSPRTGGTEAFF.

The rearrangement links TRBV4-3 to TRBJ2-7, with D unclear. Trimming removed 0 bases from V and 4 bases from J, with 10 bases in between. Germline CDR1 LGHNA, CDR2 YSLEER. The CDR3 totals 14 residues. CDR3 DNA sequence: TGCGCCAGCAGCCAAGATATCGGGCCTTACGAGCAGTACTTC. Translated: CASSQDIGPYEQYF.

CDR3 loop: CASSLPPLRLAGQETQYF. The CDR3, as DNA: TGTGCCAGCAGCCTCCCCCCCCTTCGACTAGCGGGACAAGAGACCCAGTACTTC. The rearrangement uses TRBV7-2 and TRBJ2-5, with 11 bases fitting TRBD2. The CDR3 length is 18 residues. Germline CDR1 is SGHTA and CDR2 is FQGNSA. The V gene end was trimmed by 5 bases and the J gene end by 2 bases; junction bases not matched to a gene: 13.

A single count supports this clone. V usage is TRBV5-8 and J usage is TRBJ1-6; possible D gene TRBD1, 5 bases. The CDR3 is 15 residues long. The germline CDR1 and CDR2 sequences are SGHTS and YDEGEE. V lost 7 bases, J lost 10 bases, and 21 bases lay in between. CDR3 loop: CASLRGGGLSSPLHF. Written as DNA, the CDR3 is TGTGCCAGCCTTCGCGGGGGAGGGTTAAGCTCACCCCTCCACTTT.